These 32 T cell receptor beta chains originate from one sample sequenced in a study of long-term antiretroviral therapy in people with HIV. They ran version v3.0 of the immunoSEQ assay at survey level. Only in-frame clones appear in the TCRdb table, and some are missing; sequencing was by immunoSEQ multiplex PCR. The sample has some 31,000 clones; roughly 98% are singletons. Source: unsorted PBMCs, taken 7.6 years after starting antiretroviral therapy. The receptors derive from a young man with HIV.

The J gene is TRBJ2-2, the V gene TRBV6-6; 11 bases map to TRBD2. Trimming at V came to 2 bases and at J to 8 bases, leaving 1 base not matched to a gene. Germline V gene sequence: CDR1 MNHNY, CDR2 SVGAGI (reference sequence). The CDR3 contains 14 residues. DNA for the CDR3: TGTGCCAGCAGTTACACTAGCGGGAGTGGGGAGCTGTTTTTT. Its protein product is CASSYTSGSGELFF.

The genes are TRBV4-3 and TRBJ1-6; D unresolved. Trimming stripped 3 bases from V and 10 bases from J, with 10 bases between. CDR3 size: 13 residues. CDR1 and CDR2 from the germline V gene are LGHNA and YSLEER. The CDR3 region is CASSQDLQSPLHF. The CDR3 coding sequence is TGCGCCAGCAGCCAGGACCTTCAATCACCCCTCCACTTT.

The J gene is TRBJ2-2, the V gene TRBV11-2; tentative D call: TRBD1 (6 bases). Germline CDR1 is SGHAT and CDR2 is FQNNGV. Between the trimmed V and J ends, which lost 4 bases and 4 bases, there was a span of 13 bases. This CDR3 spans 15 amino acids. For the CDR3, the DNA is TGTGCCAGCAGCTCCCCCAGGGGCCGCACCGGGGAGCTGTTTTTT. As protein: CASSSPRGRTGELFF.

The chain is built from TRBV4-2 and TRBJ1-1; no clear D. The CDR3 loop spans 13 amino acids. Trimming stripped 1 base from V and 1 base from J, with 4 bases between. Germline V gene data show CDR1 as LGHNA and CDR2 as YNFKEQ. CDR3 region: CASSQVANTEAFF. The DNA of the CDR3 is TGTGCCAGCAGCCAAGTAGCGAACACTGAAGCTTTCTTT.

This chain connects TRBV18 to TRBJ2-5, with 8 bases identical to TRBD2. The CDR3 covers 17 residues. CDR1 KGHSH and CDR2 LQKENI come from the germline V gene. V was pared by 0 bases and J by 2 bases, with 8 bases of the junction left unmatched. This CDR3 reads CASSPPLGSGGQETQYF. The CDR3 nucleotides are TGTGCCAGCTCACCACCCCTGGGAAGCGGGGGTCAAGAGACCCAGTACTTC.

The V and J genes are TRBV11-1 and TRBJ2-1; perhaps D is TRBD1 or TRBD2 (5 bases each). The CDR3 consists of 14 residues. The germline gives CDR1 SGHAT, CDR2 FQDESV (reference sequence). The germline V and J ends were trimmed by 7 bases and 10 bases, with 20 bases remaining between them. The CDR3 DNA is TGTGCCAGCACCCTCAACCCCCTGGGACGGGAGCAGTTCTTC. Its protein product is CASTLNPLGREQFF. The full variable domain, completed using reference TRBV11-1 and TRBJ2-1, is EAEVAQSPRYKITEKSQAVAFWCDPISGHATLYWYRQILGQGPELLVQFQDESVVDDSQLPKDRFSAERLKGVDSTLKIQPAELGDSAMYLCASTLNPLGREQFFGPGTRLTVL.

The rearrangement uses TRBV9 and TRBJ2-1; D call uncertain. V lost 1 base and J 6 bases, leaving 2 bases between the germline ends. Germline CDR1 reads SGDLS; CDR2 reads YYNGEE. The CDR3 consists of 11 residues. The CDR3 loop reads CASSVSNEQFF. The CDR3 bases are TGTGCCAGCAGCGTATCCAATGAGCAGTTCTTC.

This rearrangement joins TRBV7-2 to TRBJ2-7; TRBD2 agrees at 9 bases. CDR3 length: 16 residues. Germline-derived CDR1 and CDR2 are SGHTA and FQGNSA. The trim removed 0 bases at V and 0 bases at J, leaving 3 bases unmatched. The DNA for the CDR3 is TGTGCCAGCAGCTTAGCTCTAGCGGGGCTCTCCTACGAGCAGTACTTC. Its translation: CASSLALAGLSYEQYF.

The rearrangement joins TRBV6-1 to TRBJ1-1; D not resolved. The germline V and J ends were trimmed by 6 bases and 4 bases, with 6 bases remaining between them. This CDR3 is built from 11 residues. CDR1 and CDR2 from the germline V gene are MNHNS and SASEGT. The CDR3 spells CASRGGTEAFF. CDR3 bases: TGTGCCAGCAGGGGTGGCACTGAAGCTTTCTTT.

This chain connects TRBV5-1 to TRBJ2-5, with D maybe TRBD1 (5 bases). V was clipped by 3 bases and J by 2 bases, with 11 bases between them. This CDR3 is built from 14 residues. CDR1 and CDR2 (germline): SGHRS, YFSETQ. This chain's CDR3 is CASSYSDSQETQYF. CDR3 coding DNA: TGCGCCAGCAGCTACTCTGACAGTCAAGAGACCCAGTACTTC.

The rearrangement joins TRBV6-5 to TRBJ2-2; 11 nucleotides match TRBD2. CDR1 and CDR2 (germline): MNHEY, SVGAGI. The V and J ends lost 7 bases and 5 bases, in that order; junction bases with no gene match: 3. This CDR3 contains 14 residues. The chain's CDR3 is CASTLAGGTGELFF. The CDR3, as DNA: TGTGCCAGCACTCTAGCGGGAGGAACCGGGGAGCTGTTTTTT.

This chain uses TRBV4-1 with TRBJ2-1; 10 bases match TRBD2. Germline trimming cut 0 bases from V and 8 bases from J; bases unmatched to any gene: 7. CDR1 and CDR2 from the germline V gene are MGHRA and YSYEKL. The CDR3 consists of 16 residues. The CDR3 coding sequence is TGCGCCAGCAGCCAAGAATGGCTAGCGGGAGTTTATGAGCAGTTCTTC. It is translated as CASSQEWLAGVYEQFF.

The chain recombines TRBV7-8 with TRBJ2-2, with D unresolved. V was pared by 2 bases and J by 8 bases, with 6 bases between. The V gene's germline CDR1 is SGHVS and CDR2 FQNEAQ. The CDR3 totals 12 residues. CDR3 amino acids: CASSLTHGELFF. The CDR3 coding sequence is TGTGCCAGCAGCTTAACTCATGGGGAGCTGTTTTTT.

The rearrangement joins TRBV6-6 to TRBJ1-1; 7 bases agree with TRBD1. CDR1 and CDR2 from the germline V gene are MNHNY and SVGAGI (reference sequence). This CDR3 has 12 amino acids. Trimming removed 5 bases from V and 7 bases from J; junction bases left unmatched: 4. The CDR3, as DNA: TGTGCCAGCAGTCTGACAGGGAGTGAAGCTTTCTTT. It translates to CASSLTGSEAFF.

This clone showed up just once. The genes are TRBV9 and TRBJ2-1, with 9 nucleotides matching TRBD1. CDR3 length: 17 residues. Germline V lookup: CDR1 SGDLS, CDR2 YYNGEE. V was pared by 4 bases and J by 2 bases, with 10 bases of the junction left unmatched. As DNA, the CDR3 is TGTGCCAGCAGCAAAGGAAACCGGGACAGGGCCTACAATGAGCAGTTCTTC. Its translation is CASSKGNRDRAYNEQFF.

CDR3 sequence: CASSNDRGNEKLFF. In DNA, the CDR3 is TGTGCCAGCAGTAATGACAGGGGAAATGAAAAACTGTTTTTT. The chain is built from TRBV7-2 and TRBJ1-4; 8 positions agree with TRBD1. This CDR3 is 14 amino acids long. V trimming: 6 bases; J trimming: 5 bases; junction bases outside the gene matches: 5. Germline CDR1 and CDR2: SGHTA and FQGNSA.

The chain employs TRBV4-2 and TRBJ2-1; 10 positions agree with TRBD2. V dropped 0 bases and J dropped 2; count of bases not matched to a gene: 7. The germline gives CDR1 LGHNA, CDR2 YNFKEQ. This CDR3 has 18 residues. The CDR3 here is CASSQDPLSGGAYNEQFF. CDR3 nucleotide sequence: TGTGCCAGCAGCCAAGACCCGCTAAGCGGGGGGGCCTACAATGAGCAGTTCTTC.

The chain couples TRBV9 to TRBJ2-3; 7 nucleotides agree with TRBD1. Trimming cost V 1 base and J 2 bases; bases outside gene matches: 10. This CDR3 has 17 residues. CDR1 and CDR2 (germline): SGDLS, YYNGEE. CDR3 amino acids: CASSVQGTALYTDTQYF. CDR3 coding DNA: TGTGCCAGCAGCGTACAGGGGACAGCCCTTTACACAGATACGCAGTATTTT.

V usage is TRBV7-9 and J usage is TRBJ1-1; 10 nucleotides line up with TRBD1. V shed 4 bases, J shed 7 bases, and the junction held 6 bases outside the gene matches. This CDR3 has 14 amino acids. Germline CDR1 and CDR2: SEHNR and FQNEAQ (reference sequence). CDR3 bases: TGTGCCAGCAGCTCGGGGACAGGGGAGGTTGAAGCTTTCTTT. Translated, it gives CASSSGTGEVEAFF.

The chain joins TRBV25-1 to TRBJ2-2; D gene ambiguous. The V gene's germline CDR1 is MGHDK and CDR2 SYGVNS. The CDR3 runs 14 residues. V gave up 0 bases and J gave up 8 bases, with 10 bases separating them. In DNA, the CDR3 is TGTGCCAGCAGTGAATATAAGCTCGGGGGGGAGCTGTTTTTT. This sequence encodes CASSEYKLGGELFF.

This chain uses TRBV6-5 with TRBJ1-2; D ambiguous. This CDR3 contains 11 residues. From germline, CDR1 is MNHEY and CDR2 SVGAGI. V dropped 5 bases and J dropped 2 bases, with 3 bases sitting between them. The DNA of the CDR3 is TGTGCCAGCAGTCGGAACTATGGCTACACCTTC. This gives the protein CASSRNYGYTF.

V gene TRBV6-5 combines with J gene TRBJ2-1; TRBD1 aligns across 8 bases. Germline CDR1 is MNHEY and CDR2 is SVGAGI. Trimming at V came to 2 bases and at J to 10 bases, leaving 4 bases not matched to a gene. The CDR3 loop spans 13 amino acids. CDR3 sequence: CASSYPRDREQFF. The CDR3 DNA reads TGTGCCAGCAGTTACCCCCGGGACAGGGAGCAGTTCTTC.

The V gene is TRBV7-8, the J gene TRBJ2-5, with 8 bases that match TRBD2. Germline loops: CDR1 SGHVS, CDR2 FQNEAQ. The CDR3 is 19 amino acids. Trimming removed 2 bases from V and 2 bases from J; junction bases left unmatched: 16. CDR3 in amino acids: CASSLLGGGPGAFQETQYF. The CDR3, as DNA: TGTGCCAGCAGCTTACTGGGCGGGGGGCCAGGGGCCTTTCAAGAGACCCAGTACTTC.

CDR3 sequence: CASSQETPPPNQPQHF. CDR3 in DNA: TGTGCCAGCAGCCAAGAAACCCCTCCCCCTAATCAGCCCCAGCATTTT. The chain combines TRBV4-2 with TRBJ1-5; D remains unclear. Trimming cost V 0 bases and J 4 bases, with 13 bases left between them. CDR3 length equals 16 residues. Per the germline V gene, CDR1 is LGHNA and CDR2 is YNFKEQ.

The chain is built from TRBV5-6 and TRBJ1-3; D gene uncertain. The CDR3 runs to 14 residues. V was clipped by 2 bases and J by 0 bases, with 6 bases between them. The germline CDR1 and CDR2 sequences are SGHDT and YYEEEE. The CDR3 DNA is TGTGCCAGCAGCTTCCCCCGCTCTGGAAACACCATATATTTT. Residues: CASSFPRSGNTIYF.

CDR3 in DNA: TGTGCCAGCAGCACTGTTAGCGGGGGGGCTTTAGATACGCAGTATTTT. Its protein is CASSTVSGGALDTQYF. The chain uses TRBV7-9 and TRBJ2-3, with TRBD2 matching over 11 bases. The CDR3 loop spans 16 amino acids. Germline CDR1 SEHNR, CDR2 FQNEAQ (reference sequence). The J segment lost 5 bases and the V segment lost 5 bases, leaving 9 bases of the junction unmatched. The whole variable domain, filled in from reference TRBV7-9 and TRBJ2-3, reads DTGVSQNPRHKITKRGQNVTFRCDPISEHNRLYWYRQTLGQGPEFLTYFQNEAQLEKSRLLSDRFSAERPKGSFSTLEIQRTEQGDSAMYLCASSTVSGGALDTQYFGPGTRLTVL.

The rearrangement links TRBV6-6 to TRBJ1-4; the match to TRBD1 covers 9 bases. This CDR3 region has 14 residues. The germline CDR1 and CDR2 sequences are MNHNY and SVGAGI (reference sequence). Trimming removed 6 bases from V and 4 bases from J; junction bases left unmatched: 3. The CDR3 DNA sequence: TGTGCCAGCAGACGGACAGGGGATAATGAAAAACTGTTTTTT. Translation: CASRRTGDNEKLFF.

This chain connects TRBV4-1 to TRBJ1-2, with D possibly TRBD1 on 5 matching bases. V gave up 3 bases and J gave up 2 bases, with 7 bases separating them. Germline V gives CDR1 MGHRA, CDR2 YSYEKL. This CDR3 spans 13 amino acids. CDR3 nucleotides: TGCGCCAGCAGCCAGGGGCTCAACTATGGCTACACCTTC. Amino acids: CASSQGLNYGYTF.

This clone has a single count. The V call is TRBV6-6, the J call TRBJ1-6, with D hard to call. CDR3 length equals 15 residues. The V end was cut by 2 bases, the J end by 2 bases, with 7 bases between. CDR1 and CDR2 (germline): MNHNY, SVGAGI (reference sequence). The CDR3 region is CASSYRMTYNSPLHF. The CDR3 nucleotides are TGTGCCAGCAGTTACCGAATGACCTATAATTCACCCCTCCACTTT.

This rearrangement joins TRBV7-9 to TRBJ1-1; 8 bases agree with TRBD1. The CDR3 runs 14 residues. CDR1 is SEHNR and CDR2 is FQNEAQ in the germline V gene (reference sequence). Trimming at V came to 3 bases and at J to 6 bases, leaving 6 bases not matched to a gene. DNA for the CDR3: TGTGCCAGCAGCTTGGCCGGGACAGGCCCTGAAGCTTTCTTT. It yields the protein CASSLAGTGPEAFF.

The rearrangement uses TRBV5-1 and TRBJ2-5, with D perhaps matching TRBD1 (6 bases). Germline V CDR1 and CDR2: SGHRS, YFSETQ. This CDR3 has 14 amino acids. Between the trimmed V and J ends, which lost 5 bases and 5 bases, there was a span of 16 bases. DNA of the CDR3: TGCGCCAGCAGAAGGGCAGGGGTTGCGGAGACCCAGTACTTC. Amino acids: CASRRAGVAETQYF.

The chain is built from TRBV9 and TRBJ1-1; possible D gene TRBD1, 6 bases. Germline CDR1 is SGDLS and CDR2 is YYNGEE. V lost 0 bases and J lost 3, with 18 bases in between. CDR3 length: 17 amino acids. The CDR3 here is CASSVDPQGPKHTEAFF. The CDR3 DNA follows: TGTGCCAGCAGCGTAGACCCACAGGGTCCGAAGCACACTGAAGCTTTCTTT.